This passage covers 5 T cell receptor beta chains from one sample sequenced in a study of response to subunit inactivated influenza vaccine. TCRdb reanalysed the RT-PCR reads using MiXCR and keeps one entry per CDR3 protein. The sample consists of about 800,000 distinct CDR3 sequences, about 20% of them appearing once. The specimen comprised PBMCs from blood, sampled about 5 days after vaccination. The receptor set was obtained from a man aged 50 to 60 who received an inactivated influenza vaccine.

This clonotype was counted a few times. The chain uses TRBV5-5 and TRBJ1-1, with D perhaps TRBD1 (5 bases). The V end lost 0 bases, the J end lost 3 bases, and 15 bases lay between the germline ends. This CDR3 comprises 16 residues. Germline V gives CDR1 SGHKS, CDR2 YYEKEE (reference sequence). The CDR3: CASSLAILARDTEAFF. The CDR3 DNA reads TGTGCCAGCAGCTTGGCCATTCTGGCCAGGGACACTGAAGCTTTCTTT.

This chain links TRBV4-3 with TRBJ1-2, with TRBD1 matching over 9 bases. After removal of 1 base from V and 4 bases from J, the junction contained 7 bases not matched to a gene. The CDR3 is 16 residues long. From germline, CDR1 is LGHNA and CDR2 YSLEER. The CDR3 loop is CASSQGRQGVSYGYTF. Here the CDR3 DNA reads TGCGCCAGCAGCCAAGGGCGACAGGGGGTGTCCTATGGCTACACCTTC.

CDR3: CASSSFNYNEQFF. Written as DNA, the CDR3 is TGTGCCAGCAGCTCCTTCAACTACAATGAGCAGTTCTTC. The chain links TRBV7-2 to TRBJ2-1; no firm D call. V was pared by 4 bases and J by 3 bases, with 7 bases between. Germline values: CDR1 SGHTA, CDR2 FQGNSA. CDR3 length: 13 amino acids.

This clonotype was detected only a few times. This chain uses TRBV12-3 or TRBV12-4 with TRBJ2-7, with no clear D. The CDR3 covers 13 residues. V lost 2 bases and J 5 bases, leaving 10 bases between the germline ends. The CDR3 nucleotides read TGTGCCAGCAGTTTAAGATCGCTCAACGAGCAGTACTTC. Its translation is CASSLRSLNEQYF.

Here the CDR3 DNA reads TGCAGCGTCGATGGACTAGCGGGAGCTTTCCCGGGAGATACGCAGTATTTT. Its translation is CSVDGLAGAFPGDTQYF. The chain carries TRBV29-1 and TRBJ2-3, with TRBD2 identical over 13 bases. Germline CDR1 is SQVTM and CDR2 is ANQGSEA. The CDR3 totals 17 residues. Trimming removed 6 bases from V and 5 bases from J; junction bases left unmatched: 14.